This T cell receptor beta chain was profiled in a study of blood T cells in healthy people across ages. This clonotype was seen more than once but under ten times. After removal of 4 bases from V and 5 bases from J, the junction contained 10 bases not matched to a gene. Germline-derived CDR1 and CDR2 are GTSNPN and SVGIG (reference sequence). CDR3 length: 14 amino acids. A second PCR, run for roughly 7 to 11 cycles, used a sample-barcoded 5' primer plus a J-beta primer mix. One entry per CDR3 protein results from TCRdb running MiXCR on the 5' RACE reads. This table has approximately 800,000 distinct CDR3 sequences, about 26% appearing once. A further study also used this sample, focusing on T cells of mothers and their children.

This chain joins TRBV30 and TRBJ1-2; TRBD1 matches at 7 bases. Sequenced input: blood. The receptor comes from a boy aged 5 to 17 in good health. The chain's CDR3 is CAWIGDSFLYGYTF. The CDR3 region has the DNA TGTGCCTGGATTGGGGACAGCTTTCTATATGGCTACACCTTC.